Below are 31 T cell receptor beta chains sequenced from a single sample in a study of cytomegalovirus exposure and HLA in healthy donors. The study ran its PCR with 60 Vbeta and 13 Jbeta primers. Here immunoSEQ multiplex PCR was the method, and the copy in TCRdb shows in-frame clones only, minus some. The sample has about 180,000 clones; roughly 82% are singletons. The source material was PBMCs. These receptors were obtained from a woman aged 45-59 years in good health and CMV-seronegative.

This sequence joins TRBV27 and TRBJ2-5; 12 bases are shared with TRBD2. Germline V CDR1 and CDR2: MNHEY, SMNVEV (reference sequence). CDR3 length equals 16 residues. The V gene end was trimmed by 2 bases and the J gene end by 2 bases; junction bases not matched to a gene: 3. The CDR3 reads CASSLALAGGQETQYF. DNA of the CDR3: TGTGCCAGCAGTTTAGCACTAGCGGGGGGACAAGAGACCCAGTACTTC.

The rearrangement joins TRBV5-1 to TRBJ2-7; 7 nucleotides line up with TRBD2. There are 13 residues in the CDR3. V lost 6 bases, J lost 3 bases, and 6 bases stayed unmatched. Germline CDR1 and CDR2: SGHRS and YFSETQ. CDR3 bases: TGCGCCAGCACCCCTCCTAGCGGCTACGAGCAGTACTTC. Translation: CASTPPSGYEQYF.

In its sample, this clone was seen a few times. The rearrangement joins TRBV6-1 to TRBJ2-7, with D possibly matching TRBD2 (5 bases). V lost 2 bases and J lost 2, with 13 bases in between. This CDR3 has 15 amino acids. The V gene's germline CDR1 is MNHNS and CDR2 SASEGT. DNA of the CDR3: TGTGCCAGCAGTGAACGGGGTACAGCCCCCTACGAGCAGTACTTC. As protein: CASSERGTAPYEQYF.

CDR3 in DNA: TGTGCCAGCAGCGTCGGGACTAGCGGGAGAGAGCAGTTCTTC. Translating it yields CASSVGTSGREQFF. This chain links TRBV7-3 with TRBJ2-1, with 14 bases identical to TRBD2. The CDR3 is 14 amino acids. V was clipped by 5 bases and J by 10 bases; unmatched bases: 4. Per germline, CDR1 SGHTA and CDR2 FQGTGA.

V is TRBV2 and J is TRBJ1-5; D not resolved. Germline V gene lookup returns CDR1 SNHLY and CDR2 FYNNEI. The CDR3 spans 14 residues. V dropped 4 bases and J dropped 7 bases, with 14 bases sitting between them. CDR3 nucleotide sequence: TGTGCCAGCAGTGCCGTGAGCTCGGGGCAGCCCCAGCATTTT. It encodes CASSAVSSGQPQHF.

J is TRBJ1-4 and V is TRBV28; D is uncertain. CDR1 MDHEN and CDR2 SYDVKM come from the germline V gene. CDR3 size: 13 residues. The ends were cut back, 5 bases at V and 4 bases at J, with 8 bases in the middle. The CDR3 DNA sequence: TGTGCCAGCAGTCCCCACATTAATGAAAAACTGTTTTTT. Amino acid sequence: CASSPHINEKLFF. The whole variable domain, remainder taken from reference TRBV28 and TRBJ1-4, is DVKVTQSSRYLVKRTGEKVFLECVQDMDHENMFWYRQDPGLGLRLIYFSYDVKMKEKGDIPEGYSVSREKKERFSLILESASTNQTSMYLCASSPHINEKLFFGSGTQLSVL.

This clone was seen just once. The chain is built from TRBV28 and TRBJ2-7, with 12 bases matching TRBD1. Germline assignment: CDR1 MDHEN and CDR2 SYDVKM. The CDR3 extends over 18 amino acids. The V and J ends lost 6 bases and 6 bases, in that order; junction bases with no gene match: 18. CDR3 sequence (DNA): TGTGCCAGCAGAGATTTAACGCTGAGGGACAGGGGGCCTGGCGAGCAGTACTTC. Translating it yields CASRDLTLRDRGPGEQYF.

The V gene is TRBV29-1, the J gene TRBJ1-2; no firm D call. The germline V gene encodes CDR1 SQVTM and CDR2 ANQGSEA. The CDR3 is 13 amino acids. V was cut by 1 base and J by 4 bases, with 10 bases left in between. The CDR3 coding sequence is TGCAGCGTTGAAGGTACCACTCGCTATGGCTACACCTTC. As protein: CSVEGTTRYGYTF.

The chain uses TRBV5-4 and TRBJ2-7, with a weak D call TRBD2 (5 bases). Per the germline V gene, CDR1 is SGHNT and CDR2 is YYREEE (reference sequence). The CDR3 runs 15 residues. The V end lost 2 bases, the J end lost 9 bases, and 21 bases lay between the germline ends. CDR3 loop: CASSFRGSRSVGQYF. Written as DNA, the CDR3 is TGTGCCAGCAGCTTCCGGGGAAGTCGTAGCGTCGGGCAGTACTTC.

This chain joins TRBV10-1 and TRBJ2-2, with TRBD2 as a possible D gene (6 bases). The germline gives CDR1 WNHNN, CDR2 SYGVQD (reference sequence). Trimming took off 0 bases at V and 3 bases at J, with 11 bases between the two ends. The CDR3 contains 16 residues. The CDR3 sequence: CASSESRGTYTGELFF. CDR3 sequence (DNA): TGCGCCAGCAGTGAGTCGCGGGGAACATACACCGGGGAGCTGTTTTTT.

The chain recombines TRBV19 with TRBJ2-5, with D possibly being TRBD2 (5 bases). The germline V gene has CDR1 LNHDA and CDR2 SQIVND (reference sequence). V lost 5 bases and J lost 11, with 12 bases in between. The CDR3 loop spans 11 amino acids. The CDR3 nucleotides are TGTGCCAGTAGTGCATACGGGGAGCAGTACTTC. Protein sequence: CASSAYGEQYF.

This clone was observed once. This sample includes further DNA sequences coding for the same CDR3. The chain employs TRBV20-1 and TRBJ1-1; D perhaps matches TRBD1 (5 bases). Germline V lookup: CDR1 DFQATT, CDR2 SNEGSKA (reference sequence). Trimming took 8 bases from V and 6 from J, leaving 13 bases between them. This CDR3 comprises 11 residues. CDR3: CSQGGGAEAFF. CDR3 coding DNA: TGCAGTCAGGGAGGCGGAGCTGAAGCTTTCTTT.

The chain carries TRBV4-3 and TRBJ1-1; 10 bases agree with TRBD1. Germline V lookup: CDR1 LGHNA, CDR2 YSLEER. This CDR3 comprises 13 residues. Trimming removed 4 bases from V and 11 bases from J; junction bases left unmatched: 7. The CDR3 DNA is TGCGCCAGCAGCCCGGACAGGGGGTCTAAGGCTTTCTTT. Its translation: CASSPDRGSKAFF.

This chain uses TRBV21-1 with TRBJ2-7; the table's D call TRBD2 went unverified against the DNA. TRBV21-1 is shown as a pseudogene. The CDR3 runs 17 residues. The CDR3 loop reads CASSKAGEKQVMNEQYF. CDR3 DNA sequence: TGTGCCAGCAGCAAAGCTGGGGAGAAGCAGGTTATGAACGAGCAGTACTTC.

This clone was counted once. V gene TRBV5-1 combines with J gene TRBJ1-4; 9 bases match TRBD1. J gave up 10 bases and V 4 bases, and 11 bases lay outside the gene matches. This CDR3 contains 15 residues. Germline loops: CDR1 SGHRS, CDR2 YFSETQ. The CDR3 DNA reads as TGCGCCAGCAGCGCTCAAGGACAGGGGTTCAGAAAACTGTTTTTT. Translated: CASSAQGQGFRKLFF.

This chain uses TRBV16 with TRBJ2-5; TRBD1 matches 8 bases. Germline loops: CDR1 KGHSY, CDR2 FQNENV. The CDR3 has 13 residues. The J segment lost 7 bases and the V segment lost 6 bases, leaving 7 bases of the junction unmatched. The DNA for the CDR3 is TGTGCCAGCAGGTCAAGACAGGGGATGACCCAGTACTTC. Translation gives CASRSRQGMTQYF.

The V gene is TRBV4-1, the J gene TRBJ1-1, with D possibly being TRBD1 (6 bases). V lost 6 bases and J 5 bases, leaving 16 bases between the germline ends. Germline assignment: CDR1 MGHRA and CDR2 YSYEKL. The CDR3 spans 14 residues. CDR3 in DNA: TGCGCCAGCAGGAACAGGGCTTTTGAAACTGAAGCTTTCTTT. Translating it yields CASRNRAFETEAFF.

The chain carries TRBV14 and TRBJ2-5, with 10 bases aligning to TRBD2. The ends lost 1 base at V and 5 bases at J; junction bases unmatched: 7. Germline V gene lookup returns CDR1 SGHDN and CDR2 FVKESK. There are 16 residues in the CDR3. The CDR3 spells CASSQVERGGWETQYF. CDR3 nucleotides: TGTGCCAGCAGCCAAGTGGAGCGGGGGGGCTGGGAGACCCAGTACTTC.

The chain combines TRBV5-1 with TRBJ2-5; 7 bases agree with TRBD1. CDR1 is SGHRS, CDR2 YFSETQ, per germline. The CDR3 loop spans 16 amino acids. The junction had 9 bases not matched to a gene; V was cut back by 4 bases and J by 0 bases. CDR3 in amino acids: CASSLGDRGNQETQYF. For the CDR3, the DNA is TGCGCCAGCAGCCTTGGGGACAGAGGGAACCAAGAGACCCAGTACTTC.

This chain joins TRBV5-6 and TRBJ1-5; 12 bases match TRBD1. Germline assignment: CDR1 SGHDT and CDR2 YYEEEE. The CDR3 loop spans 17 amino acids. J was trimmed by 2 bases and V by 4 bases; bases with no gene match: 7. The CDR3 DNA reads TGTGCCAGCAGCGGGTGGGACAGGGGGCTTGGCAATCAGCCCCAGCATTTT. The encoded protein is CASSGWDRGLGNQPQHF.

The chain uses TRBV9 and TRBJ2-3, with TRBD1 matching 12 bases. Germline CDR1 reads SGDLS; CDR2 reads YYNGEE. J gave up 4 bases and V 3 bases, and 3 bases lay outside the gene matches. CDR3 size: 15 residues. The CDR3 DNA is TGTGCCAGCAGCGCGGGGACAGGGGGCCCAGATACGCAGTATTTT. Translation: CASSAGTGGPDTQYF.

The chain combines TRBV2 with TRBJ2-5; TRBD1 agrees at 10 bases. CDR3 length equals 15 residues. After removal of 4 bases from V and 3 bases from J, the junction contained 5 bases not matched to a gene. CDR1 is SNHLY and CDR2 is FYNNEI in the germline V gene. CDR3 residues: CASSGGQGRKETQYF. For the CDR3, the DNA is TGTGCCAGCAGTGGGGGACAGGGGCGAAAAGAGACCCAGTACTTC.

The gene calls are TRBV12-5 and TRBJ2-3; TRBD1 agrees at 10 bases. Germline V gene data show CDR1 as LGHNT and CDR2 as FRNRAP. The CDR3 totals 17 residues. J gave up 1 base and V 2 bases, and 6 bases lay outside the gene matches. The DNA for the CDR3 is TGTGCTAGTGGTTTGTCTCCCGGGACAGGGGGCACAGATACGCAGTATTTT. It is translated as CASGLSPGTGGTDTQYF. The whole variable domain, filled in from reference TRBV12-5 and TRBJ2-3, reads DARVTQTPRHKVTEMGQEVTMRCQPILGHNTVFWYRQTMMQGLELLAYFRNRAPLDDSGMPKDRFSAEMPDATLATLKIQPSEPRDSAVYFCASGLSPGTGGTDTQYFGPGTRLTVL.

The chain is built from TRBV5-8 and TRBJ1-5; 9 bases map to TRBD1. This CDR3 is built from 13 residues. The germline CDR1 and CDR2 sequences are SGHTS and YDEGEE. With V trimmed by 5 bases and J by 9 bases, 6 bases remained unmatched. The CDR3 loop reads CASSFTGGSPQHF. In DNA, the CDR3 is TGTGCCAGCAGTTTTACAGGGGGCTCGCCCCAGCATTTT.

The V and J genes are TRBV4-2 and TRBJ1-3; D is unclear. Trimming took 0 bases from V and 0 from J, leaving 9 bases between them. Germline assignment: CDR1 LGHNA and CDR2 YNFKEQ. The CDR3 has 16 amino acids. CDR3 bases: TGTGCCAGCAGCCAAGATGGGCCCGGCTCTGGAAACACCATATATTTT. Residues: CASSQDGPGSGNTIYF.

This clone was counted once. The V call is TRBV28, the J call TRBJ2-5; D ambiguous. Matching the DNA end better, TRBJ2-7 makes the J call doubtful. This CDR3 contains 12 residues. The V gene's germline CDR1 is MDHEN and CDR2 SYDVKM. The CDR3 coding sequence is TGTGCCAGCAGGGGTAGCCGGTACGAGCAGTACTTC. It specifies CASRGSRYEQYF.

The chain couples TRBV6-5 to TRBJ2-2; D not resolved. There are 15 residues in the CDR3. Germline assignment: CDR1 MNHEY and CDR2 SVGAGI. Trimming pared 2 bases from V and 0 bases from J, leaving 7 bases between. The CDR3 bases are TGTGCCAGCAGTTACGACATTACGAACACCGGGGAGCTGTTTTTT. Translating it yields CASSYDITNTGELFF.

This chain uses TRBV28 with TRBJ2-5; D remains ambiguous. V gave up 7 bases and J gave up 1 base, with 13 bases separating them. Germline CDR1 MDHEN, CDR2 SYDVKM. The CDR3 has 14 residues. CDR3 sequence: CASTYRQAQETQYF. The CDR3 nucleotides read TGTGCCAGCACGTATAGGCAGGCCCAAGAGACCCAGTACTTC.

This chain joins TRBV7-6 and TRBJ2-7; TRBD1 matches 10 bases. Germline CDR1 reads SGHVS; CDR2 reads FNYEAQ. V dropped 4 bases and J dropped 5; count of bases not matched to a gene: 8. This CDR3 spans 15 amino acids. The CDR3 loop reads CASSSTGGAMDEQYF. The CDR3, as DNA: TGTGCCAGCAGCTCGACAGGGGGCGCAATGGACGAGCAGTACTTC.

This clone has only one observation. This chain uses TRBV18 with TRBJ1-4; weak D call: TRBD1 (6 bases). Germline CDR1 reads KGHSH; CDR2 reads LQKENI. Trimming took off 5 bases at V and 7 bases at J, with 8 bases between the two ends. The CDR3 has 12 residues. The CDR3 sequence: CASSGGGEKLFF. CDR3 bases: TGTGCCAGCTCAGGGGGCGGTGAAAAACTGTTTTTT.

CDR3 DNA sequence: TGTGCCAGCAGTTTATGGTCGGGGGGTCAGCCCCAGCATTTT. It translates to CASSLWSGGQPQHF. V gene TRBV28 combines with J gene TRBJ1-5, with D perhaps matching TRBD1 (5 bases). Between the trimmed V and J ends, which lost 0 bases and 6 bases, there was a span of 9 bases. The CDR3 consists of 14 residues. In germline, CDR1 is MDHEN, CDR2 SYDVKM.